This T cell receptor beta chain was obtained from a study of shared clonotypes between healthy human individuals. The data were produced by immunoSEQ multiplex PCR, yet TCRdb's version contains in-frame clones alone and is incomplete. The repertoire has over a million clones, about 84% of them found once; the top ten carry under 0.6%. With 11 bases removed from V and 3 bases from J, the gap between germline ends came to 19 bases. Germline V gives CDR1 ENHRY, CDR2 SYGVKD. The CDR3 runs 14 residues. Sequencing was carried out using memory CD4+ T cells from PBMCs. Subset here: CD45RA-negative fraction. The receptor comes from a young man in good health. Some clones in this sample may be carry-over from other donors' samples. The chain uses TRBV10-3 and TRBJ1-2; D may be TRBD1 (6 bases). CDR3 DNA: TGTGCCGTCCGCCCTCTTGAGGGGGACTATGGCTACACCTTC. Encoded protein: CAVRPLEGDYGYTF.